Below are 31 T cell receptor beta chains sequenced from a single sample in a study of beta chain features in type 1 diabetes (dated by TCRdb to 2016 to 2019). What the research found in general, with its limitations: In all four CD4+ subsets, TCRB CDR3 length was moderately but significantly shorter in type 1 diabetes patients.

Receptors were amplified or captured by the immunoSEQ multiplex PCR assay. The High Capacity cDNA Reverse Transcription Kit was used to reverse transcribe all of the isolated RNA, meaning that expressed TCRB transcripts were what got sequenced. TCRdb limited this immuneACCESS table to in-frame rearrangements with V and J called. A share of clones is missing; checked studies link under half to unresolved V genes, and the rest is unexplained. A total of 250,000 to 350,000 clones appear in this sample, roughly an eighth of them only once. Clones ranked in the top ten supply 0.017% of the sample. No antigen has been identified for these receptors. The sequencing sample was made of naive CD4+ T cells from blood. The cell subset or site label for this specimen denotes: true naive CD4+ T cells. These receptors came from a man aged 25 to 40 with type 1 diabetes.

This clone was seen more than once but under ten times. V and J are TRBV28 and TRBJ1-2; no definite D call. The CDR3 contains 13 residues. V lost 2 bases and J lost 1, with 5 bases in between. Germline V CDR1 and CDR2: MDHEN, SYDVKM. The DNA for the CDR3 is TGTGCCAGCAGTTTAGGCGGTAACTATGGCTACACCTTC. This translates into CASSLGGNYGYTF.

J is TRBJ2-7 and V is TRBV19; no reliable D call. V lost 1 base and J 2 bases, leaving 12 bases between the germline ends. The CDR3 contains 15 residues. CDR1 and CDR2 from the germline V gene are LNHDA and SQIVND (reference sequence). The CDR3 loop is CASSIAGTGPYEQYF. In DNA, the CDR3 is TGTGCCAGTAGTATAGCAGGTACTGGGCCCTACGAGCAGTACTTC. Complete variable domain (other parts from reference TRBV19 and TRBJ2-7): DGGITQSPKYLFRKEGQNVTLSCEQNLNHDAMYWYRQDPGQGLRLIYYSQIVNDFQKGDIAEGYSVSREKKESFPLTVTSAQKNPTAFYLCASSIAGTGPYEQYFGPGTRLTVT.

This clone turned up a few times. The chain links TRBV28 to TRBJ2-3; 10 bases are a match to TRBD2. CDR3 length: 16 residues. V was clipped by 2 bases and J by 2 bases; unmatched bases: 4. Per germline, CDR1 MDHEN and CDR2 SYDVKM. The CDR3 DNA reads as TGTGCCAGCAGTTTACGGACTAGCGGACACACAGATACGCAGTATTTT. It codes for CASSLRTSGHTDTQYF.

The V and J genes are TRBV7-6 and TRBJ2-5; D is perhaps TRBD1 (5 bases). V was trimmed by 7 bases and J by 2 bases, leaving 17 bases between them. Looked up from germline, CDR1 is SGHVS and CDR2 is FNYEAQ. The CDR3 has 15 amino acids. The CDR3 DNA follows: TGTGCCAGCACCGGATATCAGGGAAGGCAAGAGACCCAGTACTTC. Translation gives CASTGYQGRQETQYF.

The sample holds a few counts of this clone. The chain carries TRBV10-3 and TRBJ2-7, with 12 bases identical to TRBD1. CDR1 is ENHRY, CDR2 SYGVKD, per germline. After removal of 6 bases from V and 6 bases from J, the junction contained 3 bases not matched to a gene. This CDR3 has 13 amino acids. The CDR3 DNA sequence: TGTGCCATCAGGGGACAGGGGGCAAGCGAGCAGTACTTC. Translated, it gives CAIRGQGASEQYF.

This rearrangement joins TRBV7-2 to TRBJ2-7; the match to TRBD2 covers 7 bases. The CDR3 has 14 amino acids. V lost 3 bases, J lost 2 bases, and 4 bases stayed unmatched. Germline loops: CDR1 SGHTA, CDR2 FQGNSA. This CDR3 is CASSLGTTTYEQYF. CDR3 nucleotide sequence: TGTGCCAGCAGCTTGGGGACTACCACCTACGAGCAGTACTTC.

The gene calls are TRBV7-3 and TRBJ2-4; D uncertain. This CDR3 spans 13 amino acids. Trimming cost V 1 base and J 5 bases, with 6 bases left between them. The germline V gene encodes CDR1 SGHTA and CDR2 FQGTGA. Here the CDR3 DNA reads TGTGCCAGCAGCTTAAGGCACGAAAACATTCAGTACTTC. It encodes CASSLRHENIQYF.

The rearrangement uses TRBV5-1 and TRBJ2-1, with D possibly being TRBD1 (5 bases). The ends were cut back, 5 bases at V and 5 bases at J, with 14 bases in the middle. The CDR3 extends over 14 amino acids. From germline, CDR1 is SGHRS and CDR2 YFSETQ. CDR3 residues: CASRDPQGNNEQFF. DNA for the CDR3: TGCGCCAGCAGGGATCCCCAGGGCAACAATGAGCAGTTCTTC.

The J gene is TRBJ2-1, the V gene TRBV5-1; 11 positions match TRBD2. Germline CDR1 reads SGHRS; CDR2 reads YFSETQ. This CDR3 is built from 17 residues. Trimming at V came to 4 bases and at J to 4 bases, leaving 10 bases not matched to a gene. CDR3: CASSGTSGDPSYNEQFF. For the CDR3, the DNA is TGCGCCAGCAGCGGGACTAGCGGAGACCCCTCTTACAATGAGCAGTTCTTC.

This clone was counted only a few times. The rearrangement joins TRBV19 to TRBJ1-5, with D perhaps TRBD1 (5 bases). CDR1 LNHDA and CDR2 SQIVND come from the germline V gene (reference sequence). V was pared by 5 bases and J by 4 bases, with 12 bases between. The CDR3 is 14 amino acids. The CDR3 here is CASSLTGGNQPQHF. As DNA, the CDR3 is TGTGCCAGTAGTTTGACCGGGGGTAATCAGCCCCAGCATTTT.

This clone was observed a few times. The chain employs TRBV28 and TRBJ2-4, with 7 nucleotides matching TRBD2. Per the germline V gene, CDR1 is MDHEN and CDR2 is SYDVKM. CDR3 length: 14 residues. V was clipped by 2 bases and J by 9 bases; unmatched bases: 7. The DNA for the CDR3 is TGTGCCAGCAGTTTACCCCGGACGGGGGGCATTCAGTACTTC. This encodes CASSLPRTGGIQYF.

CDR3 in DNA: TGTGCCAGCAGCTCCGGGACTAGCGGAGAGACCCAGTACTTC. It specifies CASSSGTSGETQYF. The chain recombines TRBV7-2 with TRBJ2-5, with 11 nucleotides matching TRBD2. Germline V gene sequence: CDR1 SGHTA, CDR2 FQGNSA. The CDR3 spans 14 residues. After removal of 4 bases from V and 4 bases from J, the junction contained 2 bases not matched to a gene. Using reference TRBV7-2 and TRBJ2-5 for the parts outside the CDR3, the full variable domain is GAGVSQSPSNKVTEKGKDVELRCDPISGHTALYWYRQSLGQGLEFLIYFQGNSAPDKSGLPSDRFSAERTGGSVSTLTIQRTQQEDSAVYLCASSSGTSGETQYFGPGTRLLVL.

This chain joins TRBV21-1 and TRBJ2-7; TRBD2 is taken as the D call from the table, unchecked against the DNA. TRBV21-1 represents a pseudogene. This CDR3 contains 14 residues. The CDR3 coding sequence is TGTGCCAGCACCCCGGGACTAGCGGGAATTCCCCAGTACTTC. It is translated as CASTPGLAGIPQYF.

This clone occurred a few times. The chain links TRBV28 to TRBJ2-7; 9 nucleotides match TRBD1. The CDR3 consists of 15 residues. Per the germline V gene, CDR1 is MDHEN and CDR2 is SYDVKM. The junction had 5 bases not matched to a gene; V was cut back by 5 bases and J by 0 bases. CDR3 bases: TGTGCCAGCAGTGGGACAGGGTTCGGCTCCTACGAGCAGTACTTC. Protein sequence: CASSGTGFGSYEQYF.

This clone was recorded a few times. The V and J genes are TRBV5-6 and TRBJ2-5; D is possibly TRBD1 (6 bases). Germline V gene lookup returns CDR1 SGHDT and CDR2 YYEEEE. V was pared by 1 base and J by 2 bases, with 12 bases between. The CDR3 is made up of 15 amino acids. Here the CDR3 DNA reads TGTGCCAGCAGCTTGTTACGGGGACATCAAGAGACCCAGTACTTC. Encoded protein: CASSLLRGHQETQYF. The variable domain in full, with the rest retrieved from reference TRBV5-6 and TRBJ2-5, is DAGVTQSPTHLIKTRGQQVTLRCSPKSGHDTVSWYQQALGQGPQFIFQYYEEEERQRGNFPDRFSGHQFPNYSSELNVNALLLGDSALYLCASSLLRGHQETQYFGPGTRLLVL.

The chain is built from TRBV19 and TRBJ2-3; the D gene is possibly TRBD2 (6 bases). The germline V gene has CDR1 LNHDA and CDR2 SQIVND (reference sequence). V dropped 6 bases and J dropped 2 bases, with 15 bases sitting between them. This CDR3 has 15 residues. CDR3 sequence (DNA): TGTGCCAGTAGCTTCGGTAGCGGAGACACAGATACGCAGTATTTT. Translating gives CASSFGSGDTDTQYF.

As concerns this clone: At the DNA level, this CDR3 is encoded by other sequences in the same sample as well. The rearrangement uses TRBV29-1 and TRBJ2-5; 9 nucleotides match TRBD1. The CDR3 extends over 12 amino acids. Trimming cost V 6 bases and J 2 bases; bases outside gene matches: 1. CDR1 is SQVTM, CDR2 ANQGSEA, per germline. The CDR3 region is CSVDRGQETQYF. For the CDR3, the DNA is TGCAGCGTGGACAGGGGACAAGAGACCCAGTACTTC.

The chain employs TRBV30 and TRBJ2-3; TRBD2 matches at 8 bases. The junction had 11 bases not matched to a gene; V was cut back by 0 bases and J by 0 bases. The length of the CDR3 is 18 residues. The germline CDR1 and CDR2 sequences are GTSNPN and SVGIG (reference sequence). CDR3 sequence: CAWSVRVVSSGSTDTQYF. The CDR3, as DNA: TGTGCCTGGAGTGTTAGGGTCGTTTCTAGCGGGAGCACAGATACGCAGTATTTT.

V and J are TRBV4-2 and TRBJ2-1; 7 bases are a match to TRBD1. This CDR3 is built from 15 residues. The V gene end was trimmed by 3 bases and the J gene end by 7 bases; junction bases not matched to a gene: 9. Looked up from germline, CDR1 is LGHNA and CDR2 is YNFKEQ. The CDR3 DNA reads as TGTGCCAGCAGCCACGCCGGACAGGTTTCTAATGAGCAGTTCTTC. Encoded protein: CASSHAGQVSNEQFF.

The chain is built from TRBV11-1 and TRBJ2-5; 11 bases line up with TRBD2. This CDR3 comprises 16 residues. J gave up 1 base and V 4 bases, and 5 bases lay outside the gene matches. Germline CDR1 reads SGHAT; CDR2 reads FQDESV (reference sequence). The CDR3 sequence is CASSWGLAEPQETQYF. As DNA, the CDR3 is TGTGCCAGCAGCTGGGGACTAGCGGAGCCCCAAGAGACCCAGTACTTC.

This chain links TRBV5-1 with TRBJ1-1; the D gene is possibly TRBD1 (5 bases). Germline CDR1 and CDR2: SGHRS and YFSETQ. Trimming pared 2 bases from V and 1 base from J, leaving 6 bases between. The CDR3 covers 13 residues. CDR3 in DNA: TGCGCCAGCAGCTTTGACAGGAACACTGAAGCTTTCTTT. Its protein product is CASSFDRNTEAFF. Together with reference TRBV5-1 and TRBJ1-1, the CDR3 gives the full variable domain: KAGVTQTPRYLIKTRGQQVTLSCSPISGHRSVSWYQQTPGQGLQFLFEYFSETQRNKGNFPGRFSGRQFSNSRSEMNVSTLELGDSALYLCASSFDRNTEAFFGQGTRLTVV.

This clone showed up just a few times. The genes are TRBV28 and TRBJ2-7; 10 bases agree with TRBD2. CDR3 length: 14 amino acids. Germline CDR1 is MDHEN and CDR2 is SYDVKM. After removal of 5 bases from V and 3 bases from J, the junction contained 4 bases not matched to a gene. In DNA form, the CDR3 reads TGTGCCAGCAGTCTAAGGACTAGCGGCTACGAGCAGTACTTC. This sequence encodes CASSLRTSGYEQYF.

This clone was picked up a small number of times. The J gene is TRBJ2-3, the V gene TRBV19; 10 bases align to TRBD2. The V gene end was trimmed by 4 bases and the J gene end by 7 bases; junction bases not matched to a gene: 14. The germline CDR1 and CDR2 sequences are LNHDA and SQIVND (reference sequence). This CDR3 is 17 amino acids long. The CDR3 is CASSKNQPSGSLNTQYF. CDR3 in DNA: TGTGCCAGTAGTAAAAACCAACCTAGCGGGAGTTTGAATACGCAGTATTTT.

CDR3 sequence reads: CASSPKLAGQLNEQFF. DNA of the CDR3: TGTGCCAGCAGCCCGAAACTAGCGGGACAGTTAAATGAGCAGTTCTTC. The chain combines TRBV5-4 with TRBJ2-1; 10 bases are shared with TRBD2. V trimming: 4 bases; J trimming: 7 bases; junction bases outside the gene matches: 11. This CDR3 is 16 amino acids long. Germline assignment: CDR1 SGHNT and CDR2 YYREEE (reference sequence).

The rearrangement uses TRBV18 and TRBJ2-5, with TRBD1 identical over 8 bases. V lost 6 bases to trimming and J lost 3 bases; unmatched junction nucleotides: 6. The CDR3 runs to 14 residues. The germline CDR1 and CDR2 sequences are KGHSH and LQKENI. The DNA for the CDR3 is TGTGCCAGCTCCCACAGGGGGAGTGAAGAGACCCAGTACTTC. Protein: CASSHRGSEETQYF.

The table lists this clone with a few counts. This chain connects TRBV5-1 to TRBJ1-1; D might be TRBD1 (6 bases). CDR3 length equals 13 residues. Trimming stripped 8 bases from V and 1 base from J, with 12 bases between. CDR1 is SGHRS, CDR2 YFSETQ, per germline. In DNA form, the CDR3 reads TGCGCCAGTCGACAGGCAGAGAACACTGAAGCTTTCTTT. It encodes CASRQAENTEAFF. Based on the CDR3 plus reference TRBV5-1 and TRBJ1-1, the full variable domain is KAGVTQTPRYLIKTRGQQVTLSCSPISGHRSVSWYQQTPGQGLQFLFEYFSETQRNKGNFPGRFSGRQFSNSRSEMNVSTLELGDSALYLCASRQAENTEAFFGQGTRLTVV.

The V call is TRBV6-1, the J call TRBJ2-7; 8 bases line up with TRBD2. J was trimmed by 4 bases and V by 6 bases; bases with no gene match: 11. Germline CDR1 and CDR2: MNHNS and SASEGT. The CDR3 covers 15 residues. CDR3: CASRTTGGPIYEQYF. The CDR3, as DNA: TGTGCCAGCAGGACGACGGGAGGGCCAATATACGAGCAGTACTTC.

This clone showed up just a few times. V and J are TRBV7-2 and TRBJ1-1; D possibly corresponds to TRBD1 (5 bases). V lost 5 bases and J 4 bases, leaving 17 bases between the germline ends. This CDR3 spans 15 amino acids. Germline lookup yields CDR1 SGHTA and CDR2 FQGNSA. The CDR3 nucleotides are TGTGCCAGCAGCCCCCCTGGGGGGGAGGGCACTGAAGCTTTCTTT. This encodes CASSPPGGEGTEAFF.

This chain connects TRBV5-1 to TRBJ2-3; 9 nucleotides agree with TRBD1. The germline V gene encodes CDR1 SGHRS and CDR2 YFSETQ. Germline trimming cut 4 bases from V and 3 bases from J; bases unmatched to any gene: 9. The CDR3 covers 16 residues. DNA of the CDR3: TGCGCCAGCAGCCGCGGGATTGGACAGGGGACAGATACGCAGTATTTT. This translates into CASSRGIGQGTDTQYF.

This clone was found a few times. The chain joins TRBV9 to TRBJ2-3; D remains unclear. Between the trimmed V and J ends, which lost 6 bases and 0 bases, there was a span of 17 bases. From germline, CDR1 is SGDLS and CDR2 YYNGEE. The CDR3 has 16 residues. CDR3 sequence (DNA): TGTGCCAGCACCGAATTCGAGCGAGCAAGCACAGATACGCAGTATTTT. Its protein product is CASTEFERASTDTQYF.

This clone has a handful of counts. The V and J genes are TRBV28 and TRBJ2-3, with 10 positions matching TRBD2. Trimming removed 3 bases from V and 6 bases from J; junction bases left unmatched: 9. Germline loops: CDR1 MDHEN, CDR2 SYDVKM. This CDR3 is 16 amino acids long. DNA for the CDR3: TGTGCCAGCAGTTTCCCCGGGCTAGCGGGAGCGGATACGCAGTATTTT. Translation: CASSFPGLAGADTQYF.